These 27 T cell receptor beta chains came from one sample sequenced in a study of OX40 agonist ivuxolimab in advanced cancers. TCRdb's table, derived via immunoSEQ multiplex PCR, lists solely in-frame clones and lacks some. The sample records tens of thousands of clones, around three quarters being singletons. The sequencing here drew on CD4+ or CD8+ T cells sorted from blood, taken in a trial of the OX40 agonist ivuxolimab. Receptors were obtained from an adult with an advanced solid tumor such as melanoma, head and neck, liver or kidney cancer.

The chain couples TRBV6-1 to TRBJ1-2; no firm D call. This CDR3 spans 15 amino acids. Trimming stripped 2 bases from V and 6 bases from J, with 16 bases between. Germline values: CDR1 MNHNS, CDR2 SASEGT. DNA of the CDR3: TGTGCCAGCAGTGAACTTTCCTTCCCTACGCATGGCTACACCTTC. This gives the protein CASSELSFPTHGYTF.

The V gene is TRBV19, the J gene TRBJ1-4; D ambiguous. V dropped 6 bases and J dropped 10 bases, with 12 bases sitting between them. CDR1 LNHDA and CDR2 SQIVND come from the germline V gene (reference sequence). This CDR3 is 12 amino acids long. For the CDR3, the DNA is TGTGCCAGTAGCCCGTCGAGGTCAAAACTGTTTTTT. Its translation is CASSPSRSKLFF.

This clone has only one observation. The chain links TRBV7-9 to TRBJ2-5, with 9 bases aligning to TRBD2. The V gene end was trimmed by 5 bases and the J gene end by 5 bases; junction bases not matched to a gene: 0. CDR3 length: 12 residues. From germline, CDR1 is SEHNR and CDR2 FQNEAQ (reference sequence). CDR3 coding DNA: TGTGCCAGCAGCGCGGGGGGGGAGACCCAGTACTTC. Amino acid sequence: CASSAGGETQYF.

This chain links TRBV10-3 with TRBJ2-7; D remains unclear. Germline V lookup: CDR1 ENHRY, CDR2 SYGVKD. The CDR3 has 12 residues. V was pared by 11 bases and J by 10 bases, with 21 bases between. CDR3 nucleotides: TGTGCCTCAACCTACGATCGGTCCCTTCAGTACTTC. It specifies CASTYDRSLQYF.

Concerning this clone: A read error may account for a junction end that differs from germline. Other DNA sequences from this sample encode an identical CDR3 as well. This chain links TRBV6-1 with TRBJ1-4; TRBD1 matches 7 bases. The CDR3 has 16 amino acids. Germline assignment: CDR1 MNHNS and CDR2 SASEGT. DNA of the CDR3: TGTGCTAGCAGTGCTTGGGGGACAGCAACTAATGAAAAACTGTTTTTT. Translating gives CASSAWGTATNEKLFF.

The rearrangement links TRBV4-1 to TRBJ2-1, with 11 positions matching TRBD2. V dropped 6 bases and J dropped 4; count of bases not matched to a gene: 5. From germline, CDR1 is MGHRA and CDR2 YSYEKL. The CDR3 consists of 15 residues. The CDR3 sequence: CASRPLAGAYNEQFF. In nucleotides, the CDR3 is TGCGCCAGCAGACCACTAGCGGGGGCATACAATGAGCAGTTCTTC.

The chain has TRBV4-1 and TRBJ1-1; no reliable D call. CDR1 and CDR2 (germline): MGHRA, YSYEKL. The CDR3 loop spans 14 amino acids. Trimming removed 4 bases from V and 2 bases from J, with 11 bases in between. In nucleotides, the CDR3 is TGCGCCAGCAGCCCCGACGCTGGTAACACTGAAGCTTTCTTT. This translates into CASSPDAGNTEAFF.

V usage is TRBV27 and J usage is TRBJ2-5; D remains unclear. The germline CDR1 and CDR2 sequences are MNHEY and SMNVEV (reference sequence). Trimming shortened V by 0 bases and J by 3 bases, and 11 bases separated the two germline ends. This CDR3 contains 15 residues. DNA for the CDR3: TGTGCCAGCAGTTTATCGGGTAGCACTAAAGAGACCCAGTACTTC. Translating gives CASSLSGSTKETQYF.

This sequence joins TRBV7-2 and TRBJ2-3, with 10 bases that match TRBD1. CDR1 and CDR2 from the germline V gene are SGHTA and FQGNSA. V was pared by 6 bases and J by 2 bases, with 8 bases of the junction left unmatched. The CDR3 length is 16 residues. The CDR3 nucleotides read TGTGCCAGCAGTCTAACCGGGACAGGGGTCACAGATACGCAGTATTTT. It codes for CASSLTGTGVTDTQYF.

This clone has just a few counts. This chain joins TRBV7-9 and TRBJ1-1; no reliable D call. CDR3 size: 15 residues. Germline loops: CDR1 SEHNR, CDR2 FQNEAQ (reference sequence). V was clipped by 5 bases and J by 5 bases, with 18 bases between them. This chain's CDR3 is CASSINMNTETEAFF. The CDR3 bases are TGTGCCAGCAGCATAAATATGAACACTGAAACTGAAGCTTTCTTT.

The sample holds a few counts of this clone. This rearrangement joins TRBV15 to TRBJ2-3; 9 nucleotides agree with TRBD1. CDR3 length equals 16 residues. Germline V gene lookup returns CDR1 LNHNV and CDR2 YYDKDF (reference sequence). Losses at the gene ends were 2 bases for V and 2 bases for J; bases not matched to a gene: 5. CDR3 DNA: TGTGCCACCAGCAGACGACAGGGGGATGCCACAGATACGCAGTATTTT. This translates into CATSRRQGDATDTQYF.

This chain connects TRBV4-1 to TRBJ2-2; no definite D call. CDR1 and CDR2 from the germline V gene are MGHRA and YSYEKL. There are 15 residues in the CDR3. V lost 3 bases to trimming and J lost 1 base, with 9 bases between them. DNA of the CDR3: TGCGCCAGCAGCCACCCGACCAAGAACACCGGGGAGCTGTTTTTT. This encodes CASSHPTKNTGELFF.

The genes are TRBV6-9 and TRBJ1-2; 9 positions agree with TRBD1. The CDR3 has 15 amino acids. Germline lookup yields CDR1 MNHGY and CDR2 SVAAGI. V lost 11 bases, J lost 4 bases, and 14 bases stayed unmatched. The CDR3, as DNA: TGTGCCGGAAAAGGCACAGGGGGCTCTTGCTATGGCTACACCTTC. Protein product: CAGKGTGGSCYGYTF.

The CDR3 coding sequence is TGTGCCAGTAGTCCTCTACAGGGTCAGGAGACCCAGTACTTC. It codes for CASSPLQGQETQYF. This chain joins TRBV19 and TRBJ2-5; tentative D call: TRBD1 (6 bases). Germline V CDR1 and CDR2: LNHDA, SQIVND (reference sequence). V was cut by 5 bases and J by 5 bases, with 15 bases left in between. The CDR3 length is 14 residues.

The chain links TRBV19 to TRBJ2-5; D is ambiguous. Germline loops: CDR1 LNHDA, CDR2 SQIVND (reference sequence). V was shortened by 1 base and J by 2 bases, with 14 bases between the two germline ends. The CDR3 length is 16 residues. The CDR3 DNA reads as TGTGCCAGTAGTATAGGGGTTGGGTCAGTACAAGAGACCCAGTACTTC. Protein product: CASSIGVGSVQETQYF.

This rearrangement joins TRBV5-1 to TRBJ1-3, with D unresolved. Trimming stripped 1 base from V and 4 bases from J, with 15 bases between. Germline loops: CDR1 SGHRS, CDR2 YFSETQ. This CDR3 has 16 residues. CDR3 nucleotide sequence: TGCGCCAGCAGCTTGATATTCGGGGATAGGGGAAACACCATATATTTT. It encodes CASSLIFGDRGNTIYF.

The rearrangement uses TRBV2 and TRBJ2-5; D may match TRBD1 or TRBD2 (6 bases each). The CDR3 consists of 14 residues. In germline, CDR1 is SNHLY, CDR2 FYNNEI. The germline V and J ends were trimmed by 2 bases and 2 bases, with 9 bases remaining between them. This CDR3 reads CASSEIGGQETQYF. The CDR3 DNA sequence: TGTGCCAGCAGTGAAATAGGGGGGCAAGAGACCCAGTACTTC.

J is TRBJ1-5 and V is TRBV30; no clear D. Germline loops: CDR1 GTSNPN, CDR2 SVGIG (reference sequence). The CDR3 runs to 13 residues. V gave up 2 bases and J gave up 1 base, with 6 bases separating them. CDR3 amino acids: CAWSLQSNQPQHF. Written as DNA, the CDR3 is TGTGCCTGGAGTTTACAGAGCAATCAGCCCCAGCATTTT. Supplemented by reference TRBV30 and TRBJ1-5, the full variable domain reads SQTIHQWPATLVQPVGSPLSLECTVEGTSNPNLYWYRQAAGRGLQLLFYSVGIGQISSEVPQNLSASRPQDRQFILSSKKLLLSDSGFYLCAWSLQSNQPQHFGDGTRLSIL.

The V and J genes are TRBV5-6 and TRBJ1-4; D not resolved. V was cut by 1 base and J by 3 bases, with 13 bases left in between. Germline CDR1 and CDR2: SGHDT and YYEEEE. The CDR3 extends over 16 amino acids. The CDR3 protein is CASSLWVSFANEKLFF. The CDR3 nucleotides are TGTGCCAGCAGCTTGTGGGTCTCTTTTGCTAATGAAAAACTGTTTTTT. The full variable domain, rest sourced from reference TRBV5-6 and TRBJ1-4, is DAGVTQSPTHLIKTRGQQVTLRCSPKSGHDTVSWYQQALGQGPQFIFQYYEEEERQRGNFPDRFSGHQFPNYSSELNVNALLLGDSALYLCASSLWVSFANEKLFFGSGTQLSVL.

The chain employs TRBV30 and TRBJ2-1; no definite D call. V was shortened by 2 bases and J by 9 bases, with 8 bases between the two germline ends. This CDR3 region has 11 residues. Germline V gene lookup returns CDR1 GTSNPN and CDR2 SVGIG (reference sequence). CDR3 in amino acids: CAWSKNSEQFF. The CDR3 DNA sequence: TGTGCCTGGAGTAAAAACTCTGAGCAGTTCTTC.

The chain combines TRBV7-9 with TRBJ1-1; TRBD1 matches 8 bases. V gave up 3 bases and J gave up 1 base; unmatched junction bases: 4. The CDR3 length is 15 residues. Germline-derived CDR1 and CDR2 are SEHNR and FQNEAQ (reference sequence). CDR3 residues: CASSLGDRQNTEAFF. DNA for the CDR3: TGTGCCAGCAGCTTGGGGGACAGGCAGAACACTGAAGCTTTCTTT.

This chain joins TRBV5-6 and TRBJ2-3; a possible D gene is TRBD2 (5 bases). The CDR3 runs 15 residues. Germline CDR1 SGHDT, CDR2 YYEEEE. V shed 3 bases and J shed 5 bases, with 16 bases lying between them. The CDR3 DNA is TGTGCCAGCAGCTCTAGGAGGTTGTTCAGAGATACGCAGTATTTT. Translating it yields CASSSRRLFRDTQYF.

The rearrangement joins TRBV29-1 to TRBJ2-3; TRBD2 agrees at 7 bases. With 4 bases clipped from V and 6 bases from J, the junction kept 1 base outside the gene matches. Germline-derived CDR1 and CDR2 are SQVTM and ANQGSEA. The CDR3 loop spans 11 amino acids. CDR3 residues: CSVGEGDTQYF. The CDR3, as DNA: TGCAGCGTTGGGGAGGGGGATACGCAGTATTTT.

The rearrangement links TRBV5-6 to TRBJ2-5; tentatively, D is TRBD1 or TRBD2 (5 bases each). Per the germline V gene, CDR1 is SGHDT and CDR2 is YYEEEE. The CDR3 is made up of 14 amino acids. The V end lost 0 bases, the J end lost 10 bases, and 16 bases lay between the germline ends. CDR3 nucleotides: TGTGCCAGCAGCTTGGTCGGGGCAGCGCCGCACCAGTACTTC. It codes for CASSLVGAAPHQYF.

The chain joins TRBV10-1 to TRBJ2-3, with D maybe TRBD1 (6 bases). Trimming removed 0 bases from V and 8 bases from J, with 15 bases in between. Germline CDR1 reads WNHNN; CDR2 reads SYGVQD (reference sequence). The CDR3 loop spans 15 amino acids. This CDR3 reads CASSESDQGIGTQYF. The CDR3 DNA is TGCGCCAGCAGTGAGTCTGACCAGGGGATTGGTACGCAGTATTTT.

Here the CDR3 DNA reads TGTGCCAGCTCACCCAGGGTCTCTAGTGTTGGCTCTGGGGCCAACGTCCTGACTTTC. It codes for CASSPRVSSVGSGANVLTF. The V gene is TRBV18, the J gene TRBJ2-6; D is perhaps TRBD1 (5 bases). V was cut by 3 bases and J by 0 bases, with 18 bases left in between. In germline, CDR1 is KGHSH, CDR2 LQKENI. CDR3 length: 19 amino acids.

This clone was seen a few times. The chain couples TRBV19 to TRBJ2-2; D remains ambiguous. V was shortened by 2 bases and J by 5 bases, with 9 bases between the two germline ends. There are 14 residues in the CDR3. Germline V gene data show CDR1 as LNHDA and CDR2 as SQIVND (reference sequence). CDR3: CASSINIGTGELFF. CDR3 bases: TGTGCCAGTAGTATAAACATCGGGACCGGGGAGCTGTTTTTT.